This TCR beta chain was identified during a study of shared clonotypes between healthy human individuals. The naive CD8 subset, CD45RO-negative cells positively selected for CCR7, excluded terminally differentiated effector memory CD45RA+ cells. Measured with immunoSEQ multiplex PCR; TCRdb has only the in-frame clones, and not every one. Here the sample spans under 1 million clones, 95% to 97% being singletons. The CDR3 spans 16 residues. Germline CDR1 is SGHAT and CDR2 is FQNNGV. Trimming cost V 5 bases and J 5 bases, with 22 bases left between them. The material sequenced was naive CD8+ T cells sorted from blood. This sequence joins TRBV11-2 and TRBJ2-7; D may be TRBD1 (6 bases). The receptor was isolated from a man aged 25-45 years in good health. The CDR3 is CASSPSPQGLGHEQYF. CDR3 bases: TGTGCCAGCAGCCCATCCCCGCAGGGGTTAGGCCACGAGCAGTACTTC.